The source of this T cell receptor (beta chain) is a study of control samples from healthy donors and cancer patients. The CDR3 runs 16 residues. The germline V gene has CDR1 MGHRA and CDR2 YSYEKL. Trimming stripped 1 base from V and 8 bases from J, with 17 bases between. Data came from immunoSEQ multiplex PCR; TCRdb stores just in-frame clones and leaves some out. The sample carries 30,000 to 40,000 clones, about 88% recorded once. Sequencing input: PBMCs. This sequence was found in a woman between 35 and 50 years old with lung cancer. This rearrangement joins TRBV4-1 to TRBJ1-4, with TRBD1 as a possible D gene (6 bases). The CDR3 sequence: CASSQGTSGAGEKLFF. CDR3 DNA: TGCGCCAGCAGCCAAGGGACCTCGGGGGCGGGGGAAAAACTGTTTTTT.